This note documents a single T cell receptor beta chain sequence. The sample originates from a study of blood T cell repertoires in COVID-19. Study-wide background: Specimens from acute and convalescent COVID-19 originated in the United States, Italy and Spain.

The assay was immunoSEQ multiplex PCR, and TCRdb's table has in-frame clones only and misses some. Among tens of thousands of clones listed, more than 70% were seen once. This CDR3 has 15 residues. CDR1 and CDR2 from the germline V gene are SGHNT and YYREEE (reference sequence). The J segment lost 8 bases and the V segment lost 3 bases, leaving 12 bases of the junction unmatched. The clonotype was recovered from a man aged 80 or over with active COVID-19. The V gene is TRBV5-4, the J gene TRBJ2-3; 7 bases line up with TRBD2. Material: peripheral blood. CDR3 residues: CASSSPSGPQGTQYF. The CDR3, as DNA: TGTGCCAGCAGCTCCCCTAGCGGCCCTCAGGGTACGCAGTATTTT.